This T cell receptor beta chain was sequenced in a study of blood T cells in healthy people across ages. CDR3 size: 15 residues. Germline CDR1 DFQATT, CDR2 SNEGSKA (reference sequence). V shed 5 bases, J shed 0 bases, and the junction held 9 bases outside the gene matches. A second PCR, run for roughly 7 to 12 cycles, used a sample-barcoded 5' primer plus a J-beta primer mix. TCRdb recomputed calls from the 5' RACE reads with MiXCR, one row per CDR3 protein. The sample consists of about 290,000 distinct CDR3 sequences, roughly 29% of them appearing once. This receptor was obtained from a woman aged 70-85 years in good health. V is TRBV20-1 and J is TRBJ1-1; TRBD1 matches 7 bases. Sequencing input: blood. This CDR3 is CSAPGTEYMNTEAFF. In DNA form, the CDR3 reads TGCAGTGCTCCCGGGACAGAGTATATGAACACTGAAGCTTTCTTT.